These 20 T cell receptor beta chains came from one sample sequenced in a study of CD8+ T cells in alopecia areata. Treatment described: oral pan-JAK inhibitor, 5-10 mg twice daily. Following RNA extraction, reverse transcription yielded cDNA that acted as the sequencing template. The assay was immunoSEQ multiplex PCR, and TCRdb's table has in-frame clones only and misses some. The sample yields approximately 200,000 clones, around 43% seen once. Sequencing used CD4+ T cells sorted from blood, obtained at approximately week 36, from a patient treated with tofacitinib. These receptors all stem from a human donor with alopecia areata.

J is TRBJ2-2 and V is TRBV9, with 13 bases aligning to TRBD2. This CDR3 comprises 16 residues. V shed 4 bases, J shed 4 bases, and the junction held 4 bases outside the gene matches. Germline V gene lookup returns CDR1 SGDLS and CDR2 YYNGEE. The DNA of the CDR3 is TGTGCCAGCAGCACACGGACTAGCGGGGGCACCGGGGAGCTGTTTTTT. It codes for CASSTRTSGGTGELFF.

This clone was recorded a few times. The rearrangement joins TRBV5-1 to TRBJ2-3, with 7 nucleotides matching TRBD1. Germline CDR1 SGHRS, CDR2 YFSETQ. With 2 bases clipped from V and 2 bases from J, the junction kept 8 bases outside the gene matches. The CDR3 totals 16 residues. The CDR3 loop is CASSFDRAGPTDTQYF. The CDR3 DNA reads TGCGCCAGCAGCTTCGACAGGGCTGGACCCACAGATACGCAGTATTTT.

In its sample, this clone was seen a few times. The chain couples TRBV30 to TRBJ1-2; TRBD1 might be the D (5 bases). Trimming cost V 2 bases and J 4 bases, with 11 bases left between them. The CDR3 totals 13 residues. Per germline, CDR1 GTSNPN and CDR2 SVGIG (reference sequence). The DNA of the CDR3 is TGTGCCTGGAGTAGGGGAGGTGGCTATGGCTACACCTTC. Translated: CAWSRGGGYGYTF.

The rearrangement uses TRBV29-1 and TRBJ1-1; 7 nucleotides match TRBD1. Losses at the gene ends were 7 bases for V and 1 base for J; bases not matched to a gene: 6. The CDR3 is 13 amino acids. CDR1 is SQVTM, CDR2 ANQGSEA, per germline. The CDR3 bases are TGCAGCGGGACGACAGGGCGGAACACTGAAGCTTTCTTT. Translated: CSGTTGRNTEAFF.

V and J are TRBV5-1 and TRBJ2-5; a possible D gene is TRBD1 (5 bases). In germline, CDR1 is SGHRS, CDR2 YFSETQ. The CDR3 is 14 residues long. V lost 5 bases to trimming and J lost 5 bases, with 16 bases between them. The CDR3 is CASSLSQGSETQYF. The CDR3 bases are TGCGCCAGCAGTCTCAGTCAGGGTTCGGAGACCCAGTACTTC.

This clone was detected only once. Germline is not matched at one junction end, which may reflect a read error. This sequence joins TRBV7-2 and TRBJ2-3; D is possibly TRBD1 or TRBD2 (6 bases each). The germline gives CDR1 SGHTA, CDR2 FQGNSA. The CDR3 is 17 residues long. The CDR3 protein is CASSPARFGGGADSQYF. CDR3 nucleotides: TGTGCCAGCAGCCCCGCGAGGTTCGGGGGCGGGGCAGATTCGCAGTATTTT.

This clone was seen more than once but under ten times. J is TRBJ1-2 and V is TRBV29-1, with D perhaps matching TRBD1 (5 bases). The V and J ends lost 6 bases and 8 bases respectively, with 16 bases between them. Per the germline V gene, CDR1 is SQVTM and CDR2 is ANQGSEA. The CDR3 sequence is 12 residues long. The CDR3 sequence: CSVIDSRFGYTF. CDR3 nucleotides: TGCAGCGTCATAGACAGCAGATTCGGCTACACCTTC.

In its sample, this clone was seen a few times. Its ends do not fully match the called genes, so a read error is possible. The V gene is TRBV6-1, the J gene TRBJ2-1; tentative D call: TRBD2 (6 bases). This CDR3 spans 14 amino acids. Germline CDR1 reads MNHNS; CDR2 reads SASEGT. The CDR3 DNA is TGTGCCATCAGTGAGGGTAGGCGCGGGGATGAGCAGTTCTTC. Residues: CAISEGRRGDEQFF.

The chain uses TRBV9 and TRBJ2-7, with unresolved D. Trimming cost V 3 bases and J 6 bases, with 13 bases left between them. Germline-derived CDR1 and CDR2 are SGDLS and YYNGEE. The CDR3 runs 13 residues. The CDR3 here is CASSEGPVSEQYF. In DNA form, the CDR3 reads TGTGCCAGCAGCGAAGGGCCAGTCTCCGAGCAGTACTTC.

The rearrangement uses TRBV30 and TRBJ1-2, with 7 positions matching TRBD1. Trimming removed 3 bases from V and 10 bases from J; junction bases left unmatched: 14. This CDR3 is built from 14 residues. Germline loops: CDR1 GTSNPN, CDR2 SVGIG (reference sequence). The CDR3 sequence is CAWSSQPGQRTYTF. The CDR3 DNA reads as TGTGCCTGGAGCTCCCAACCGGGACAGAGAACCTACACCTTC.

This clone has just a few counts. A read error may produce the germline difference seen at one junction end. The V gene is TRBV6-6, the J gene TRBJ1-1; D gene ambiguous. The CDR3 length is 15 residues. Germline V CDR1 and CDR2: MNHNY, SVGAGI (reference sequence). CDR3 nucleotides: TGTGCCATCAGTGAGACTCGGCGGGCGGACACTGAAGCTTTCTTT. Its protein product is CAISETRRADTEAFF.

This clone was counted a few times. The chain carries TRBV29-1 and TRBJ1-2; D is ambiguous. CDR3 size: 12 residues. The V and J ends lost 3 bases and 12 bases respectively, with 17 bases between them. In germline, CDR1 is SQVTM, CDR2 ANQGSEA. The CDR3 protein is CSVDPASGRHTF. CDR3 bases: TGCAGCGTTGATCCGGCCTCCGGGAGACACACCTTC.

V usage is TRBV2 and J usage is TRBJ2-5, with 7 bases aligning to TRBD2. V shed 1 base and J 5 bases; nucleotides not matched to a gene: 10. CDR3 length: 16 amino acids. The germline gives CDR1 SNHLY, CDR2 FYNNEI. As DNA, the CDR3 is TGTGCCAGCAGTGAAGGATGGGCGGGAGTTCTGGAGACCCAGTACTTC. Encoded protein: CASSEGWAGVLETQYF.

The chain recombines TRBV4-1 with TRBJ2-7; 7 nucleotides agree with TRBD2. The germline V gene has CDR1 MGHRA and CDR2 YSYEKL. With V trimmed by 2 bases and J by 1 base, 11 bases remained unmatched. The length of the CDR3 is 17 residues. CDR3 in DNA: TGCGCCAGCAGCCAATCCCATTCGGCGGGAGAATCCTACGAGCAGTACTTC. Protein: CASSQSHSAGESYEQYF.

The chain's CDR3 is CASSSSGSYVETQYF. CDR3 sequence (DNA): TGTGCCAGTAGTAGTAGCGGGAGTTATGTAGAGACCCAGTACTTC. This chain uses TRBV19 with TRBJ2-5; 9 positions agree with TRBD2. CDR1 and CDR2 from the germline V gene are LNHDA and SQIVND (reference sequence). V was pared by 4 bases and J by 4 bases, with 7 bases of the junction left unmatched. The CDR3 sequence is 15 residues long.

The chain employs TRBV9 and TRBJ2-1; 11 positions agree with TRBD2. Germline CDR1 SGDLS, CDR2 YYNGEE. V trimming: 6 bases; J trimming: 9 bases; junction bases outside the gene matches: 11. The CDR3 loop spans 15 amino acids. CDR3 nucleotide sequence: TGTGCCAGCACCCAGACTAGCGGGGTTTTGTCTGAGCAGTTCTTC. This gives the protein CASTQTSGVLSEQFF.

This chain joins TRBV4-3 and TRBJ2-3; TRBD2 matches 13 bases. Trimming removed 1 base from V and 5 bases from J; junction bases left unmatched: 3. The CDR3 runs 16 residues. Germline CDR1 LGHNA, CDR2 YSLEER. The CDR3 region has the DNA TGCGCCAGCAGCCAAGGACTAGCGGGAGGTCAAGATACGCAGTATTTT. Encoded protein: CASSQGLAGGQDTQYF.

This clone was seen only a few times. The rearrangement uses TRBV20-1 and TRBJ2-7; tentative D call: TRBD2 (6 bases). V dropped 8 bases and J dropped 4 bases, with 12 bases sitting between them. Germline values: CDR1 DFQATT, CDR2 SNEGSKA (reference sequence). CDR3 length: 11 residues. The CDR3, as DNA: TGCAGTTCCGACGCGGGGTACGAGCAGTACTTC. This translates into CSSDAGYEQYF.

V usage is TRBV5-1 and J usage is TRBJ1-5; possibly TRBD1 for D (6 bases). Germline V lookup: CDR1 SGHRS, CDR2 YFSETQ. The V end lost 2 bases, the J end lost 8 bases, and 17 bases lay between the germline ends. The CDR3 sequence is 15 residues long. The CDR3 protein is CASSLGGLPSEPQHF. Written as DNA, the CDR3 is TGCGCCAGCAGCTTAGGGGGGTTACCGAGTGAGCCCCAGCATTTT.

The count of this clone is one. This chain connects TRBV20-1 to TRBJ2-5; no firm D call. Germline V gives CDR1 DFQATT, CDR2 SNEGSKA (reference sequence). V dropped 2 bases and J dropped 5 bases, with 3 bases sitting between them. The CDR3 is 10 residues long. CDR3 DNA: TGCAGTGCTAGACGGGAGACCCAGTACTTC. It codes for CSARRETQYF.